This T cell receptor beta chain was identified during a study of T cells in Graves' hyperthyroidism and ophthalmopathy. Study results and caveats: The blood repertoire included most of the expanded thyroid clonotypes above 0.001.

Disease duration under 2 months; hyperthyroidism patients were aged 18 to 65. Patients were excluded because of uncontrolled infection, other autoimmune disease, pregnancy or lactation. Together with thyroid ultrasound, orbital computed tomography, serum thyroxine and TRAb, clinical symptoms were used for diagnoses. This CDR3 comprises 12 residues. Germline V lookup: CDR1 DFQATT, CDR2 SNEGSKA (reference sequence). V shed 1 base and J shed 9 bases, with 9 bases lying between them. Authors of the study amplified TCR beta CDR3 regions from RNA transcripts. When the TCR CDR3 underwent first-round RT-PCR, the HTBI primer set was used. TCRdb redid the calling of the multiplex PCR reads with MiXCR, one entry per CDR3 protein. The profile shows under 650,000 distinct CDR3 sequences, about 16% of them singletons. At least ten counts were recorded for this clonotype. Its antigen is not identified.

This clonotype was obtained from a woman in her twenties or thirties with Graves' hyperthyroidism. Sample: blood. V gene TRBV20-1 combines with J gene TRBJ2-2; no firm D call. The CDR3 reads CSARVLGRELFF. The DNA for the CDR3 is TGCAGTGCTAGAGTACTGGGGAGGGAGCTGTTTTTT.